This T cell receptor (beta chain) was sequenced in a study of blood T cell repertoires in COVID-19. Whole-study context: Nucleic acid was either cDNA or gDNA, and it came from T cells, B-cell-depleted T cells, or PBMCs.

TCRdb's copy holds only in-frame clones and misses some; the assay was immunoSEQ multiplex PCR. Of hundreds of thousands of clones in the sample, about 91% were seen once. CDR1 is SGHRS, CDR2 YFSETQ, per germline. This CDR3 has 16 amino acids. Trimming cost V 4 bases and J 0 bases, with 14 bases left between them. The chain recombines TRBV5-1 with TRBJ2-1, with a tentative D call TRBD1 (5 bases). The source of this sequence is a woman aged 25 to 45 with COVID-19, enrolled during active disease. The sequenced sample consisted of peripheral blood. The CDR3 nucleotides are TGCGCCAGCAGCCTTACGACAGCAGGCTCCTACAATGAGCAGTTCTTC. Protein product: CASSLTTAGSYNEQFF.